This note documents a single TCR beta chain sequence. Its cognate antigen is unknown. These data belong to a study of blood T cells in healthy people across ages. For the study at large: About one barcoded beta molecule per two T cells came from capture by template switching.

V lost 2 bases and J 1 base, leaving 12 bases between the germline ends. In germline, CDR1 is ENHRY, CDR2 SYGVKD. The CDR3 contains 15 residues. Using a J-beta primer mix together with a sample-barcoded 5' primer, a second PCR was run for roughly 7 to 12 cycles. All cDNA molecules were each tagged by a template-switch adaptor with 12 random nucleotides. Each CDR3 protein gets one entry after TCRdb re-called the 5' RACE reads with MiXCR. The sample has over 700,000 distinct CDR3 sequences; roughly 50% are singletons. General observations from the study: A conclusive naive versus antigen-experienced comparison was prevented by the unsorted PBMCs.

Input material: blood. This sequence was found in a man older than 75 in good health. This sequence joins TRBV10-3 and TRBJ2-7; D is unclear. CDR3 DNA sequence: TGTGCCATCAGTGAGGCAGCCCTCTCGTCCTACGAGCAGTACTTC. It is translated as CAISEAALSSYEQYF.